The 31 T cell receptor beta chains given below trace back to one sample, sequenced in a study of regulatory T cells in long-lasting Graves disease. According to the study, TCR beta libraries were built with iRepertoire HTBI primers and CDR3-region Arm-PCR. TCRdb called the multiplex PCR reads again in MiXCR, with one record for every CDR3 protein. The table shows 450,000 to 650,000 distinct CDR3 sequences, with about 16% occurring only once. Time point given: newly diagnosed GD, antithyroid drugs for less than 3 months. RNA isolated from PBMCs was used to make the TCR library. The sample was also reused in another study, on T cells in Graves' hyperthyroidism and ophthalmopathy.

This sample comprised peripheral blood mononuclear cells (PBMCs), obtained at new diagnosis, from a patient treated with antithyroid drugs. These receptors originate from a woman aged 35-65 years with Graves disease.

This clonotype was seen repeatedly, ten times or more. The chain links TRBV10-3 to TRBJ1-2, with TRBD1 identical over 9 bases. Germline V gives CDR1 ENHRY, CDR2 SYGVKD. The CDR3 sequence is 14 residues long. J gave up 4 bases and V 10 bases, and 10 bases lay outside the gene matches. The CDR3: CATQTGTGIYGYTF. In DNA form, the CDR3 reads TGTGCCACTCAAACCGGGACAGGGATCTATGGCTACACCTTC.

This clonotype was seen repeatedly, ten times or more. This chain connects TRBV11-2 to TRBJ2-4, with D possibly TRBD2 on 6 matching bases. V dropped 5 bases and J dropped 5 bases, with 16 bases sitting between them. Per germline, CDR1 SGHAT and CDR2 FQNNGV. The CDR3 consists of 15 residues. DNA of the CDR3: TGTGCCAGCAGCCGGGGGTCGGGGGTCGAAAACATTCAGTACTTC. This encodes CASSRGSGVENIQYF.

This clonotype was recorded a few times. The gene calls are TRBV30 and TRBJ2-1; D remains unclear. Trimming took off 2 bases at V and 10 bases at J, with 18 bases between the two ends. In germline, CDR1 is GTSNPN, CDR2 SVGIG (reference sequence). The CDR3 contains 14 residues. The CDR3 region is CAWSTLGGGPEQFF. CDR3 DNA sequence: TGTGCCTGGAGTACCCTCGGTGGCGGCCCGGAGCAGTTCTTC.

The genes are TRBV15 and TRBJ2-6; D not resolved. The CDR3 length is 16 residues. Trimming left V 5 bases short and J 0 bases short, with 11 bases between. CDR1 and CDR2 (germline): LNHNV, YYDKDF (reference sequence). The CDR3 loop is CATSGGGVSGANVLTF. The DNA of the CDR3 is TGTGCCACCAGCGGCGGTGGGGTCTCTGGGGCCAACGTCCTGACTTTC.

A few counts support this clonotype. The rearrangement uses TRBV6-1 and TRBJ2-7; TRBD1 might be the D (6 bases). There are 11 residues in the CDR3. The germline V gene encodes CDR1 MNHNS and CDR2 SASEGT. The V end was cut by 8 bases, the J end by 9 bases, with 14 bases between. The CDR3 DNA follows: TGTGCCAGCTCCCCAGGGGCCGGGCAGTACTTC. Protein product: CASSPGAGQYF.

This chain uses TRBV12-3 or TRBV12-4 with TRBJ1-1; perhaps TRBD1 as D (5 bases). This CDR3 comprises 16 residues. V was shortened by 1 base and J by 2 bases, with 14 bases between the two germline ends. The CDR3, as DNA: TGTGCCAGCAGTTTAGTGGGGACGTTAGGAAACACTGAAGCTTTCTTT. Protein sequence: CASSLVGTLGNTEAFF.

In its sample, this clonotype was seen many times. The chain employs TRBV28 and TRBJ2-7; TRBD1 is a possible D gene (5 bases). The CDR3 is made up of 16 amino acids. Trimming removed 5 bases at V and 2 bases at J, with 19 bases between. Germline V lookup: CDR1 MDHEN, CDR2 SYDVKM. CDR3 protein: CASSLPRRQLTYEQYF. CDR3 coding DNA: TGTGCCAGCAGTCTACCACGGAGACAGCTAACCTACGAGCAGTACTTC.

In its sample, this clonotype was seen a few times. The rearrangement joins TRBV12-3 or TRBV12-4 to TRBJ1-1, with 11 bases lining up with TRBD1. Trimming removed 6 bases from V and 7 bases from J; junction bases left unmatched: 13. The CDR3 is 16 residues long. The CDR3 DNA reads TGTGCCAGCAGCCTAACGGACAGGGGGCTTAGTGGTGAAGCTTTCTTT. Its translation is CASSLTDRGLSGEAFF.

This clonotype was seen a few times. The chain joins TRBV3-1 to TRBJ2-2; 10 bases map to TRBD2. Germline V gene data show CDR1 as LGHDT and CDR2 as YNNKEL (reference sequence). Germline trimming cut 0 bases from V and 1 base from J; bases unmatched to any gene: 5. This CDR3 is built from 18 residues. The DNA of the CDR3 is TGTGCCAGCAGCCAAGATAGGTGGACTAGCGGGAACACCGGGGAGCTGTTTTTT. Its protein product is CASSQDRWTSGNTGELFF.

This clonotype was picked up many times. The genes are TRBV28 and TRBJ1-1; 7 positions match TRBD1. The CDR3 has 13 amino acids. J was trimmed by 2 bases and V by 5 bases; bases with no gene match: 2. Germline CDR1 and CDR2: MDHEN and SYDVKM. CDR3 in DNA: TGTGCCAGCAGTGACAGGGTTAACACTGAAGCTTTCTTT. Protein product: CASSDRVNTEAFF.

The chain links TRBV20-1 to TRBJ1-4; no reliable D call. The CDR3 runs 12 residues. The germline gives CDR1 DFQATT, CDR2 SNEGSKA (reference sequence). V was cut by 6 bases and J by 5 bases, with 10 bases left in between. In nucleotides, the CDR3 is TGCAGTGCCGGACGGTTGAATGAAAAACTGTTTTTT. Residues: CSAGRLNEKLFF.

The chain links TRBV12-3 or TRBV12-4 to TRBJ1-6; no clear D. The V end lost 0 bases, the J end lost 10 bases, and 13 bases lay between the germline ends. The CDR3 is made up of 15 amino acids. CDR3 DNA: TGTGCCAGCAGTTTAGCTTGGACGATACGGTCACCCCTCCACTTT. Amino acids: CASSLAWTIRSPLHF.

There are many counts of this clonotype. The V call is TRBV6-1, the J call TRBJ2-1; 15 positions match TRBD2. The CDR3 contains 16 residues. In germline, CDR1 is MNHNS, CDR2 SASEGT. Losses at the gene ends were 7 bases for V and 7 bases for J; bases not matched to a gene: 8. The DNA for the CDR3 is TGTGCCAGCAAGACCGAGGGACTAGCGGGGGGAAATGAGCAGTTCTTC. It specifies CASKTEGLAGGNEQFF.

There are a few counts of this clonotype. The CDR3 protein is CAISGPSASEQFF. CDR3 nucleotide sequence: TGTGCCATCAGTGGCCCGAGTGCTAGTGAGCAGTTCTTC. This sequence joins TRBV10-3 and TRBJ2-1; no clear D. CDR1 and CDR2 (germline): ENHRY, SYGVKD. Trimming removed 4 bases at V and 9 bases at J, with 13 bases between. The CDR3 loop spans 13 amino acids.

This clonotype was seen ten or more times. The chain has TRBV28 and TRBJ1-2, with a tentative D call TRBD1 (6 bases). The germline V and J ends were trimmed by 7 bases and 2 bases, with 11 bases remaining between them. Germline lookup yields CDR1 MDHEN and CDR2 SYDVKM. The CDR3 has 13 residues. CDR3: CASTGQFNYGYTF. In DNA form, the CDR3 reads TGTGCCAGCACAGGACAGTTCAACTATGGCTACACCTTC.

The chain is built from TRBV18 and TRBJ2-4, with 8 bases aligning to TRBD2. Germline CDR1 is KGHSH and CDR2 is LQKENI. This CDR3 has 15 residues. The J segment lost 6 bases and the V segment lost 5 bases, leaving 9 bases of the junction unmatched. CDR3 in amino acids: CASSNSGGERNIQYF. Here the CDR3 DNA reads TGTGCCAGCTCAAACAGCGGGGGCGAGAGAAACATTCAGTACTTC.

This clonotype has a count of ten or more. The J gene is TRBJ2-7, the V gene TRBV28, with D perhaps TRBD1 or TRBD2 (5 bases each). The CDR3 spans 13 residues. Trimming pared 5 bases from V and 7 bases from J, leaving 15 bases between. Germline values: CDR1 MDHEN, CDR2 SYDVKM. In nucleotides, the CDR3 is TGTGCCAGCAGTAACGGGGCCGTTGGGGAGCAGTACTTC. Translating it yields CASSNGAVGEQYF.

This clonotype was counted a few times. The chain recombines TRBV20-1 with TRBJ2-3, with D uncertain. The V gene's germline CDR1 is DFQATT and CDR2 SNEGSKA (reference sequence). The V end lost 1 base, the J end lost 6 bases, and 17 bases lay between the germline ends. The CDR3 spans 15 residues. The CDR3 DNA follows: TGCAGTGCTAGAGTTAACCGGGCAGCTCTGGATACGCAGTATTTT. Translation gives CSARVNRAALDTQYF.

This sequence joins TRBV6-2 or TRBV6-3 and TRBJ1-4, with D perhaps TRBD1 (5 bases). V lost 0 bases, J lost 5 bases, and 16 bases lay in between. This CDR3 spans 17 amino acids. Germline values: CDR1 MNHEY, CDR2 SVGEGT. The CDR3, as DNA: TGTGCCAGCAGTTACTCGATGGGACTGGGTTTCAATGAAAAACTGTTTTTT. Translated, it gives CASSYSMGLGFNEKLFF.

The table lists this clonotype with a few counts. The J gene is TRBJ1-2, the V gene TRBV6-1; 10 bases fit TRBD1. This CDR3 is built from 14 residues. Losses at the gene ends were 8 bases for V and 0 bases for J; bases not matched to a gene: 3. Germline V gene lookup returns CDR1 MNHNS and CDR2 SASEGT. The CDR3 sequence: CASGTGVPNYGYTF. CDR3 nucleotides: TGTGCCAGCGGGACAGGGGTCCCTAACTATGGCTACACCTTC.

This clonotype was observed a handful of times. The rearrangement links TRBV4-1 to TRBJ2-4; D not certain. The CDR3 runs to 15 residues. V was clipped by 1 base and J by 0 bases, with 7 bases between them. The germline CDR1 and CDR2 sequences are MGHRA and YSYEKL. DNA for the CDR3: TGCGCCAGCAGCCAAGGCAGGTTAGCCAAAAACATTCAGTACTTC. The encoded protein is CASSQGRLAKNIQYF.

The chain carries TRBV9 and TRBJ2-7; tentatively, D is TRBD2 (5 bases). The CDR3 is made up of 14 amino acids. V was clipped by 0 bases and J by 2 bases, with 9 bases between them. Germline lookup yields CDR1 SGDLS and CDR2 YYNGEE. The CDR3: CASSVDSGTYEQYF. The CDR3 DNA reads TGTGCCAGCAGCGTAGACAGCGGAACCTACGAGCAGTACTTC.

Only a few counts were recorded for this clonotype. V and J are TRBV28 and TRBJ1-2; possible D gene TRBD1, 6 bases. This CDR3 is 17 amino acids long. Trimming took off 1 base at V and 0 bases at J, with 15 bases between the two ends. In germline, CDR1 is MDHEN, CDR2 SYDVKM. This chain's CDR3 is CASSLYRTVGANYGYTF. CDR3 sequence (DNA): TGTGCCAGCAGTTTATACCGGACAGTAGGAGCTAACTATGGCTACACCTTC.

The chain is built from TRBV30 and TRBJ1-2; D possibly corresponds to TRBD1 (5 bases). The CDR3 is made up of 13 amino acids. CDR1 GTSNPN and CDR2 SVGIG come from the germline V gene (reference sequence). The ends were cut back, 0 bases at V and 4 bases at J, with 9 bases in the middle. CDR3 region: CAWSVLGGYGYTF. The CDR3 DNA reads TGTGCCTGGAGTGTACTTGGGGGCTATGGCTACACCTTC.

The chain joins TRBV27 to TRBJ1-5, with 9 bases fitting TRBD1. The junction had 7 bases not matched to a gene; V was cut back by 5 bases and J by 5 bases. CDR1 is MNHEY, CDR2 SMNVEV, per germline (reference sequence). CDR3 length equals 15 residues. The CDR3 DNA reads TGTGCCAGCAGTCTTACAGGGGGCTTGGATCAGCCCCAGCATTTT. Encoded protein: CASSLTGGLDQPQHF.

This clonotype was seen at least ten times. This chain uses TRBV7-6 with TRBJ1-6; a possible D gene is TRBD1 (5 bases). The CDR3 totals 14 residues. V dropped 0 bases and J dropped 10 bases, with 10 bases sitting between them. Germline V CDR1 and CDR2: SGHVS, FNYEAQ. The CDR3 coding sequence is TGTGCCAGCAGCTTAGCCCAGGGTCGGTCACCCCTCCACTTT. As protein: CASSLAQGRSPLHF. Based on the CDR3 plus reference TRBV7-6 and TRBJ1-6, the full variable domain is GAGVSQSPRYKVTKRGQDVALRCDPISGHVSLYWYRQALGQGPEFLTYFNYEAQQDKSGLPNDRFSAERPEGSISTLTIQRTEQRDSAMYRCASSLAQGRSPLHFGNGTRLTVT.

The chain has TRBV20-1 and TRBJ2-1; the match to TRBD2 covers 7 bases. Germline assignment: CDR1 DFQATT and CDR2 SNEGSKA (reference sequence). This CDR3 has 17 residues. The ends lost 3 bases at V and 0 bases at J; junction bases unmatched: 11. Written as DNA, the CDR3 is TGCAGTGCTAGCCCGATCCTAGCGGCGAGCTCCTACAATGAGCAGTTCTTC. This sequence encodes CSASPILAASSYNEQFF.

The rearrangement links TRBV20-1 to TRBJ2-7; D remains unclear. Germline V lookup: CDR1 DFQATT, CDR2 SNEGSKA (reference sequence). V lost 4 bases, J lost 0 bases, and 22 bases lay in between. The CDR3 extends over 17 amino acids. CDR3 sequence: CSAKPSRVAVYSYEQYF. The CDR3 DNA is TGCAGTGCTAAGCCCTCTCGAGTGGCGGTTTACTCCTACGAGCAGTACTTC.

This clonotype occurred many times. The rearrangement links TRBV27 to TRBJ2-1, with no clear D. The V and J ends lost 0 bases and 3 bases respectively, with 12 bases between them. The CDR3 has 16 residues. Germline CDR1 reads MNHEY; CDR2 reads SMNVEV (reference sequence). This chain's CDR3 is CASSLSLRTYYNEQFF. CDR3 coding DNA: TGTGCCAGCAGTTTATCCCTCCGGACGTACTACAATGAGCAGTTCTTC.

This clonotype has just one count. A much bigger clone sits one base away, suggesting this may be a read error. The chain has TRBV30 and TRBJ2-3, with D maybe TRBD1 (6 bases). With the DNA end fitting TRBJ1-1 better, the J assignment may be wrong. The CDR3 length is 13 residues. Germline V gene lookup returns CDR1 GTSNPN and CDR2 SVGIG (reference sequence). The CDR3: CVWSVGGASRAFF. The CDR3 bases are TGTGTCTGGAGTGTAGGGGGGGCCAGTCGAGCTTTCTTT.

This clonotype was recorded at least ten times. The chain employs TRBV24-1 and TRBJ1-5; maybe TRBD1 (5 bases). The CDR3 extends over 13 amino acids. V lost 8 bases and J lost 4, with 11 bases in between. Germline CDR1 is KGHDR and CDR2 is SFDVKD. The CDR3 sequence is CATKGRMNQPQHF. The CDR3 nucleotides read TGTGCCACCAAGGGACGGATGAATCAGCCCCAGCATTTT.